This TCR beta chain was sequenced during a study of CD8+ T cells in alopecia areata. The treatment denotes: oral pan-JAK inhibitor, 5-10 mg twice daily. The V end lost 6 bases, the J end lost 0 bases, and 16 bases lay between the germline ends. Germline assignment: CDR1 SQVTM and CDR2 ANQGSEA. The CDR3 runs 15 residues. After isolation, RNA underwent reverse transcription to generate cDNA as the sequencing template. Profiling relied on immunoSEQ multiplex PCR, and the TCRdb table lists in-frame clones only, not all of them. The sample has 200,000 or so clones; 58% are singletons. The sequence was obtained from a human donor with alopecia areata. This chain connects TRBV29-1 to TRBJ2-3; D is perhaps TRBD1 (7 bases). Sequencing used CD4+ T cells sorted from blood, obtained at week 24, from a patient treated with tofacitinib. The CDR3 reads CSVGRAGGSTDTQYF. Here the CDR3 DNA reads TGCAGCGTGGGACGGGCAGGGGGGAGCACAGATACGCAGTATTTT.